This TCR beta chain was sequenced in a study of T cells in Graves' hyperthyroidism and ophthalmopathy. Study overall: Pretreatment peripheral blood was obtained at initial diagnosis.

Ophthalmopathy cases scored 3 or more on the Clinical Activity Score and 4 or more on NOSPECS grade, with duration below 3 months. Trimming took 5 bases from V and 7 from J, leaving 13 bases between them. Germline V gene sequence: CDR1 KGHDR, CDR2 SFDVKD. CDR3 length equals 13 residues. RNA transcripts were the template for amplifying TCR beta CDR3 regions. With the HTBI primer set, the TCR CDR3 went through a first round of RT-PCR. In TCRdb, the multiplex PCR reads were re-called with MiXCR into one record per CDR3 protein. The sample lists about 330,000 distinct CDR3 sequences; approximately 13% were seen once. This clonotype has ten or more counts.

This receptor was obtained from a woman between 40 and 55 years old with Graves' ophthalmopathy. The chain employs TRBV24-1 and TRBJ1-2; D possibly corresponds to TRBD1 (5 bases). The sample consisted of blood. CDR3 sequence reads: CATSAGTAPGYTF. DNA of the CDR3: TGTGCCACCAGTGCCGGGACGGCGCCTGGCTACACCTTC.